This T cell receptor beta chain came from a study of blood T cell repertoires in COVID-19. Study-wide background: Material from acute and convalescent COVID-19 was sourced from the United States, Italy and Spain.

This CDR3 has 16 amino acids. Germline V gene data show CDR1 as LGHDT and CDR2 as YNNKEL (reference sequence). Trimming took off 1 base at V and 2 bases at J, with 13 bases between the two ends. Original processing methods: For nucleated cells, counts were estimated from reference gene primer amplification. Sequenced by immunoSEQ multiplex PCR; TCRdb stores in-frame clones only, minus some. D and trimming come from the DNA, and the V and J calls and clone size come from that table. The data contain 280,000 or so clones, roughly 90% of them singletons. What was sequenced was peripheral blood. The chain joins TRBV3-1 (or the pseudogene TRBV3-2) to TRBJ2-3, with D possibly TRBD1 on 5 matching bases. This clonotype was sampled from a man younger than 30 with active or convalescent COVID-19. DNA for the CDR3: TGTGCCAGCAGCCAAGGAATAACAGGACCCACAGATACGCAGTATTTT. It is translated as CASSQGITGPTDTQYF.